The 21 T cell receptor beta chains below were found in one sample sequenced in a study of cytomegalovirus exposure and HLA in healthy donors. Sequenced by immunoSEQ multiplex PCR; TCRdb stores in-frame clones only, minus some. The sample includes 55,000 to 85,000 clones, less than 95% of them seen just once. Sequenced: PBMCs. The receptors were sampled from a woman younger than 35 in good health and CMV-seronegative.

The chain combines TRBV19 with TRBJ1-2; D might be TRBD1 (5 bases). Germline-derived CDR1 and CDR2 are LNHDA and SQIVND (reference sequence). With 3 bases removed from V and 0 bases from J, the gap between germline ends came to 5 bases. The CDR3 sequence is 13 residues long. DNA for the CDR3: TGTGCCAGTAGTATCAGGGCTAACTATGGCTACACCTTC. Translated, it gives CASSIRANYGYTF.

The chain is built from TRBV6-1 and TRBJ2-1, with TRBD1 matching 9 bases. The length of the CDR3 is 15 residues. CDR1 is MNHNS and CDR2 is SASEGT in the germline V gene. V was clipped by 6 bases and J by 5 bases; unmatched bases: 8. In DNA form, the CDR3 reads TGTGCCAGCAGGGAATACAGGGGGCTGAACAATGAGCAGTTCTTC. It codes for CASREYRGLNNEQFF.

This rearrangement joins TRBV4-3 to TRBJ1-6; TRBD1 matches 8 bases. Trimming cost V 4 bases and J 6 bases; bases outside gene matches: 2. CDR3 length: 14 residues. CDR1 and CDR2 from the germline V gene are LGHNA and YSLEER. CDR3 nucleotide sequence: TGCGCCAGCAGCCGGGGACAGGCTAATTCACCCCTCCACTTT. It specifies CASSRGQANSPLHF.

This clone showed up just a few times. V gene TRBV28 combines with J gene TRBJ1-5; unclear D gene. Deletions cut 5 bases from V and 0 bases from J, with 14 bases between. In germline, CDR1 is MDHEN, CDR2 SYDVKM. This CDR3 is built from 16 residues. CDR3 loop: CASSTVPGFSNQPQHF. The CDR3 DNA sequence: TGTGCCAGCAGTACGGTTCCGGGGTTTAGCAATCAGCCCCAGCATTTT.

V and J are TRBV11-2 and TRBJ2-1; 12 bases line up with TRBD2. Germline values: CDR1 SGHAT, CDR2 FQNNGV. The CDR3 contains 15 residues. V dropped 0 bases and J dropped 10; count of bases not matched to a gene: 4. Here the CDR3 DNA reads TGTGCCAGCAGCTTAGAGCTAGCGGGGGGGACGGAGCAGTTCTTC. Its translation: CASSLELAGGTEQFF.

The chain combines TRBV28 with TRBJ2-7; 8 nucleotides align to TRBD2. Germline-derived CDR1 and CDR2 are MDHEN and SYDVKM. With V trimmed by 3 bases and J by 0 bases, 1 base remained unmatched. This CDR3 contains 14 residues. The CDR3 sequence is CASSFSGASYEQYF. The CDR3 nucleotides are TGTGCCAGCAGTTTTAGCGGGGCCTCCTACGAGCAGTACTTC. The whole variable domain, filled in from reference TRBV28 and TRBJ2-7, reads DVKVTQSSRYLVKRTGEKVFLECVQDMDHENMFWYRQDPGLGLRLIYFSYDVKMKEKGDIPEGYSVSREKKERFSLILESASTNQTSMYLCASSFSGASYEQYFGPGTRLTVT.

The chain employs TRBV12-5 and TRBJ2-1; 7 bases line up with TRBD2. J lost 10 bases, V lost 3 bases, and 3 bases had no gene match. Looked up from germline, CDR1 is LGHNT and CDR2 is FRNRAP. The CDR3 spans 12 residues. This chain's CDR3 is CASGFDGREQFF. The CDR3 bases are TGTGCTAGTGGTTTTGACGGGAGGGAGCAGTTCTTC.

The genes are TRBV19 and TRBJ2-7, with D possibly being TRBD2 (6 bases). Germline lookup yields CDR1 LNHDA and CDR2 SQIVND (reference sequence). The CDR3 contains 16 residues. The germline V and J ends were trimmed by 2 bases and 0 bases, with 14 bases remaining between them. The CDR3 here is CASSIYPPGGSYEQYF. CDR3 bases: TGTGCCAGTAGTATATACCCCCCCGGGGGCTCCTACGAGCAGTACTTC.

This clone was recorded only once. The chain employs TRBV5-1 and TRBJ2-7; D uncertain. CDR1 and CDR2 (germline): SGHRS, YFSETQ. This CDR3 contains 13 residues. V lost 0 bases and J 3 bases, leaving 7 bases between the germline ends. CDR3 sequence (DNA): TGCGCCAGCAGCTTGGATACAAGCTACGAGCAGTACTTC. It specifies CASSLDTSYEQYF.

V usage is TRBV14 and J usage is TRBJ2-5; TRBD2 is a possible D gene (7 bases). Trimming took 4 bases from V and 4 from J, leaving 13 bases between them. Germline V CDR1 and CDR2: SGHDN, FVKESK. The CDR3 consists of 14 residues. This CDR3 is CASSPKGGPETQYF. The CDR3, as DNA: TGTGCCAGCAGCCCCAAGGGGGGGCCAGAGACCCAGTACTTC. Based on the CDR3 plus reference TRBV14 and TRBJ2-5, the full variable domain is EAGVTQFPSHSVIEKGQTVTLRCDPISGHDNLYWYRRVMGKEIKFLLHFVKESKQDESGMPNNRFLAERTGGTYSTLKVQPAELEDSGVYFCASSPKGGPETQYFGPGTRLLVL.

The J gene is TRBJ1-1, the V gene TRBV7-9; no clear D gene. The germline V and J ends were trimmed by 7 bases and 3 bases, with 18 bases remaining between them. The CDR3 contains 15 residues. CDR1 and CDR2 (germline): SEHNR, FQNEAQ (reference sequence). The CDR3 loop is CASTPRGLGYTEAFF. CDR3 sequence (DNA): TGTGCCAGCACCCCTCGGGGTTTGGGGTACACTGAAGCTTTCTTT.

This sequence joins TRBV10-3 and TRBJ2-7; D perhaps matches TRBD2 (5 bases). Per the germline V gene, CDR1 is ENHRY and CDR2 is SYGVKD. Trimming stripped 2 bases from V and 2 bases from J, with 13 bases between. This CDR3 comprises 15 residues. The CDR3 nucleotides are TGTGCCATCAGTGAGCCAGCGGCAGACCCCTACGAGCAGTACTTC. As protein: CAISEPAADPYEQYF.

The chain couples TRBV13 to TRBJ2-1, with TRBD2 matching 8 bases. V was clipped by 5 bases and J by 10 bases; unmatched bases: 13. CDR1 PRHDT and CDR2 FYEKMQ come from the germline V gene (reference sequence). The CDR3 covers 15 residues. CDR3 bases: TGTGCCAGCAGCCCGTCACCCCCATCTAGCGGGGAGCAGTTCTTC. Its translation is CASSPSPPSSGEQFF.

This chain joins TRBV7-8 and TRBJ2-6; 9 nucleotides match TRBD1. Unmatched junction bases numbered 4, after V lost 1 base and J lost 0 bases. The CDR3 loop spans 18 amino acids. In germline, CDR1 is SGHVS, CDR2 FQNEAQ. The CDR3 DNA reads TGTGCCAGCAGCTTAGTCGTGACAGGGGGCTCTGGGGCCAACGTCCTGACTTTC. Translated, it gives CASSLVVTGGSGANVLTF.

The rearrangement joins TRBV21-1 to TRBJ2-7; the table's D call of TRBD2 was not tested on the DNA. TRBV21-1 is a recognized pseudogene. There are 11 residues in the CDR3. CDR3 residues: CAPPRGYEQYF. The CDR3 nucleotides are TGTGCCCCCCCTCGCGGCTACGAGCAGTACTTC.

A single count supports this clone. This rearrangement joins TRBV6-1 to TRBJ1-5, with TRBD1 matching over 8 bases. This CDR3 is built from 14 residues. Germline V gene sequence: CDR1 MNHNS, CDR2 SASEGT. After removal of 8 bases from V and 9 bases from J, the junction contained 12 bases not matched to a gene. The CDR3 coding sequence is TGTGCCAGCGAACAGGGGGAAGGCAAAATGCCCCAGCATTTT. As protein: CASEQGEGKMPQHF.

The chain employs TRBV7-2 and TRBJ2-3; TRBD2 might be the D (6 bases). The CDR3 loop spans 15 amino acids. With 3 bases removed from V and 1 base from J, the gap between germline ends came to 11 bases. Germline assignment: CDR1 SGHTA and CDR2 FQGNSA. The DNA of the CDR3 is TGTGCCAGCAGCTTCGCGGGATTAGGCACAGATACGCAGTATTTT. Its translation: CASSFAGLGTDTQYF. The whole variable domain, remainder taken from reference TRBV7-2 and TRBJ2-3, is GAGVSQSPSNKVTEKGKDVELRCDPISGHTALYWYRQSLGQGLEFLIYFQGNSAPDKSGLPSDRFSAERTGGSVSTLTIQRTQQEDSAVYLCASSFAGLGTDTQYFGPGTRLTVL.

The chain employs TRBV18 and TRBJ2-4, with 7 positions matching TRBD1. CDR3 length equals 15 residues. The junction had 3 bases not matched to a gene; V was cut back by 3 bases and J by 1 base. Germline V lookup: CDR1 KGHSH, CDR2 LQKENI. The CDR3 coding sequence is TGTGCCAGCTCACCTTCACAGGGGGCCAAAAACATTCAGTACTTC. Its translation: CASSPSQGAKNIQYF.

This clone was seen a single time. V usage is TRBV27 and J usage is TRBJ2-3, with 7 bases identical to TRBD2. There are 15 residues in the CDR3. V trimming: 3 bases; J trimming: 6 bases; junction bases outside the gene matches: 9. Germline lookup yields CDR1 MNHEY and CDR2 SMNVEV (reference sequence). The CDR3 bases are TGTGCCAGCAGTTTTTTAGCGGGCCTCCCGGATACGCAGTATTTT. This gives the protein CASSFLAGLPDTQYF.

This chain uses TRBV7-6 with TRBJ1-4, with unresolved D. Germline V gene lookup returns CDR1 SGHVS and CDR2 FNYEAQ. The V end lost 2 bases, the J end lost 3 bases, and 7 bases lay between the germline ends. The CDR3 length is 14 residues. In nucleotides, the CDR3 is TGTGCCAGCAGCTTAAGCCCTTCTAATGAAAAACTGTTTTTT. Its translation is CASSLSPSNEKLFF.

The chain recombines TRBV20-1 with TRBJ1-2, with a possible D match to TRBD1 (6 bases). The CDR3 runs 11 residues. V shed 4 bases and J shed 4 bases, with 7 bases lying between them. The germline CDR1 and CDR2 sequences are DFQATT and SNEGSKA (reference sequence). The CDR3 bases are TGCAGTGCTAAACAGGGCTATGGCTACACCTTC. Its translation is CSAKQGYGYTF.